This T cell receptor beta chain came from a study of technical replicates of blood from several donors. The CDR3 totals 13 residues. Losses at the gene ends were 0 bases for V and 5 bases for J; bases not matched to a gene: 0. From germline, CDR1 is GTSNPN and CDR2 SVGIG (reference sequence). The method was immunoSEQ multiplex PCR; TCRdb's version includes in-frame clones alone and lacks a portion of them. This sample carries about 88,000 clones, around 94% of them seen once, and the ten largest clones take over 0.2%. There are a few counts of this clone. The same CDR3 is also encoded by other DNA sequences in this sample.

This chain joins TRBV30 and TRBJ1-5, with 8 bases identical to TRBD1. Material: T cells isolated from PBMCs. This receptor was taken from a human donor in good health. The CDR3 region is CAWSVQGDQPQHF. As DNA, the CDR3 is TGTGCCTGGAGTGTACAGGGGGATCAGCCCCAGCATTTT.